These 2 T cell receptor beta chains originate from one sample sequenced in a study of identical twins. TCRdb re-analysed the 5' RACE reads in MiXCR, keeping a single row per CDR3 protein. The sample gives around 250,000 distinct CDR3 sequences, about 12% of which show up once; more than 3.5% is in the top ten. A further study also used this sample, focusing on yellow fever vaccine responses in identical twins.

The sample consisted of memory (CD45RO+) T cells sorted from blood. The receptors come from a woman aged 18-35 years in good health.

This clonotype was detected a few times. CDR3 bases: TGTGCCAGCCCCGACGGGTACGAGCAGTACTTC. Amino acid sequence: CASPDGYEQYF. The V call is TRBV28, the J call TRBJ2-7; no clear D gene. With 8 bases removed from V and 4 bases from J, the gap between germline ends came to 9 bases. CDR1 is MDHEN, CDR2 SYDVKM, per germline. This CDR3 spans 11 amino acids.

In this sample, this clonotype turned up a few times. V gene TRBV6-2 or TRBV6-3 combines with J gene TRBJ2-1; tentatively, D is TRBD2 (6 bases). The germline V gene has CDR1 MNHEY and CDR2 SVGEGT. The CDR3 totals 14 residues. Trimming took 0 bases from V and 7 from J, leaving 10 bases between them. The CDR3 DNA reads TGTGCCAGCAGTTACTCGCCTAGCGTGAATGAGCAGTTCTTC. Protein product: CASSYSPSVNEQFF.